Listed below are T cell receptor beta chains from one sample, sequenced in a study of blood T cell repertoires in COVID-19. The assay was immunoSEQ multiplex PCR, and TCRdb's table has in-frame clones only and misses some. The data show hundreds of thousands of clones, roughly nine tenths seen once. Sequencing input: PBMCs or T cells enriched from blood (not recorded which). These TCRs come from a woman between 18 and 29 years old who had recovered from COVID-19. Each CDR3 is given with its conserved first and last residue. A D gene is named only where the DNA matches it firmly. Only some rows state a clone size, as once, few, many or a class for expanded clones.

J gene | D gene | clone size | V gene | CDR3 protein | CDR3 DNA
TRBJ1-2 | - | - | TRBV15 | CATSNKVRGYGYTF | TGTGCCACCAGCAATAAGGTTCGGGGATATGGCTACACCTTC
TRBJ2-3 | TRBD1 | - | TRBV19 | CASSIRTGDTQYF | TGTGCCAGTAGTATAAGGACAGGGGATACGCAGTATTTT
TRBJ1-2 | TRBD1 | - | TRBV5-1 | CASSLTGQGATRGGYTF | TGCGCCAGCAGCTTGACGGGACAGGGAGCTACAAGGGGCGGCTACACCTTC
TRBJ1-6 | TRBD1 | - | TRBV10-3 | CAARGLGSPLHF | TGTGCCGCCAGGGGGCTAGGATCACCCCTCCACTTT
TRBJ1-1 | - | - | TRBV12-5 | CASEKVADTEAFF | TGTGCTAGTGAGAAAGTCGCGGACACTGAAGCTTTCTTT
TRBJ1-6 | TRBD1 | few | TRBV29-1 | CSAATGDGISPLHF | TGCAGCGCTGCGACAGGGGACGGAATTTCACCCCTCCACTTT
TRBJ1-2 | TRBD1 | - | TRBV5-5 | CASSTQGVGYYGYTF | TGTGCCAGCAGCACACAGGGGGTCGGCTACTATGGCTACACCTTC
TRBJ2-3 | TRBD2 | - | TRBV11-2 | CASSSRLAGEDTQYF | TGTGCCAGCAGCTCCCGGCTAGCGGGGGAAGATACGCAGTATTTT
TRBJ1-2 | - | once | TRBV5-4 | CASSALGVSGYTF | TGTGCCAGCAGCGCGCTAGGAGTAAGTGGCTACACCTTC
TRBJ2-3 | TRBD1 | - | TRBV28 | CASSSSGTGEENTQYF | TGTGCCAGCAGTTCGTCCGGGACAGGGGAAGAAAATACGCAGTATTTT
TRBJ2-2 | TRBD1 | - | TRBV10-3 | CAISNGQGHTGELFF | TGTGCCATCAGTAACGGACAGGGGCACACCGGGGAGCTGTTTTTT
TRBJ1-1 | TRBD1 | - | TRBV6-6 | CASSPILPGQGTPNTEAFF | TGTGCCAGCAGTCCAATCCTACCGGGACAGGGGACACCGAACACTGAAGCTTTCTTT
TRBJ1-5 | - | - | TRBV27 | CASSWGRGQPQHF | TGTGCCAGCTCGTGGGGGCGCGGACAGCCCCAGCATTTT
TRBJ1-6 | - | few | TRBV11-2 | CASSLRGGDGSPLHF | TGTGCCAGCAGCTTACGAGGGGGTGATGGCTCACCCCTCCACTTT
TRBJ1-5 | - | few | TRBV19 | CASTQGLGQPQHF | TGTGCCAGTACGCAGGGGCTGGGGCAGCCCCAGCATTTT
TRBJ1-4 | TRBD1 | - | TRBV7-7 | CASSYPKRQGFSTNEKLFF | TGTGCTAGCAGCTACCCCAAGAGACAGGGGTTTTCGACTAATGAAAAACTGTTTTTT
TRBJ1-1 | - | - | TRBV27 | CASSSPMNTEAFF | TGTGCCAGCAGTTCCCCTATGAACACTGAAGCTTTCTTT
TRBJ2-2 | - | - | TRBV5-1 | CASSSETGANTGELFF | TGCGCCAGCAGTTCCGAGACAGGAGCTAACACCGGGGAGCTGTTTTTT
TRBJ1-6 | TRBD1 | - | TRBV28 | CASSFPRTGGEGLGSYNSPLHF | TGTGCCAGCAGTTTCCCCCGGACAGGGGGCGAGGGCCTTGGATCCTATAATTCACCCCTCCACTTT
TRBJ1-2 | TRBD1 | - | TRBV6-1 | CASSEVGQGAQSYGYTF | TGTGCCAGCAGTGAAGTAGGGCAGGGGGCGCAGAGTTATGGCTACACCTTC
TRBJ1-2 | - | - | TRBV15 | CATSPSQRGINYGYTF | TGTGCCACCAGCCCGTCGCAGCGGGGAATTAACTATGGCTACACCTTC
TRBJ1-2 | - | - | TRBV15 | CATSRELYGYTF | TGTGCCACCAGCAGAGAACTCTATGGCTACACCTTC
TRBJ2-5 | TRBD2 | - | TRBV5-4 | CASSAGGLQETQYF | TGTGCCAGCAGCGCGGGAGGGCTCCAAGAGACCCAGTACTTC
TRBJ2-5 | TRBD2 | - | TRBV3-1/TRBV3-2 | CASSPQMGGVMTQYF | TGTGCCAGCAGCCCGCAAATGGGGGGGGTAATGACCCAGTACTTC
TRBJ1-3 | - | - | TRBV11-2 | CASSFRGDGGNTIYF | TGTGCCAGCAGCTTTAGAGGTGACGGTGGAAACACCATATATTTT
TRBJ2-5 | - | - | TRBV28 | CATQRGAQETQYF | TGTGCCACCCAACGGGGGGCCCAAGAGACCCAGTACTTC
TRBJ2-7 | - | - | TRBV3-1/TRBV3-2 | CASSQRTVTYEQYF | TGTGCCAGCAGCCAACGGACAGTGACCTACGAGCAGTACTTC
TRBJ2-6 | - | - | TRBV5-8 | CASSLAGLSGANVLTF | TGTGCCAGCAGCTTGGCAGGGCTCTCTGGGGCCAACGTCCTGACTTTC
TRBJ1-4 | - | - | TRBV11-2 | CASSLRRGIEKLFF | TGTGCCAGCAGCTTACGGCGGGGGATCGAAAAACTGTTTTTT
TRBJ2-1 | - | - | TRBV2 | CASILWGGGYNEQFF | TGTGCCAGCATTTTATGGGGGGGCGGGTACAATGAGCAGTTCTTC
TRBJ2-2 | TRBD1 | - | TRBV28 | CASSMTRDRADTGELFF | TGTGCCAGCAGTATGACCCGGGACAGGGCGGACACCGGGGAGCTGTTTTTT
TRBJ1-2 | TRBD1 | - | TRBV18 | CASSPPGGQGGAYGYTF | TGTGCCAGCTCACCACCGGGGGGACAGGGTGGCGCCTATGGCTACACCTTC
TRBJ1-1 | - | - | TRBV18 | CASSPRKTETEAFF | TGTGCCAGCTCACCACGGAAGACAGAGACTGAAGCTTTCTTT
TRBJ1-3 | - | - | TRBV9 | CASSRGQLSGNTIYF | TGTGCCAGCAGCAGAGGACAGCTCTCTGGAAACACCATATATTTT
TRBJ2-7 | - | - | TRBV11-2 | CASSLDFGAGSPYEQYF | TGTGCCAGCAGCTTAGATTTTGGAGCAGGGTCTCCCTACGAGCAGTACTTC
TRBJ1-1 | - | - | TRBV19 | CASSIQTRGNTEAFF | TGTGCCAGTAGTATCCAGACCAGGGGGAACACTGAAGCTTTCTTT
TRBJ1-5 | - | - | TRBV7-8 | CATAYRDSNQPQHF | TGTGCTACAGCTTACCGGGATAGCAATCAGCCCCAGCATTTT
TRBJ1-1 | TRBD1 | - | TRBV29-1 | CSAAHRGDMNTEAFF | TGCAGCGCGGCCCACAGGGGCGATATGAACACTGAAGCTTTCTTT
TRBJ2-7 | - | - | TRBV29-1 | CSALDRDMGEQYF | TGCAGCGCTCTGGACAGAGATATGGGAGAGCAGTACTTC
TRBJ2-3 | - | - | TRBV7-2 | CASSLGGPDTQYF | TGTGCCAGCAGCTTAGGTGGGCCAGATACGCAGTATTTT
TRBJ1-2 | TRBD1 | - | TRBV6-5 | CASSLGDRVYGYTF | TGTGCCAGCAGTTTGGGGGACAGGGTATATGGCTACACCTTC
TRBJ1-3 | - | - | TRBV12-3/TRBV12-4 | CASSLARNTIYF | TGTGCCAGCAGTTTAGCCAGAAACACCATATATTTT
TRBJ1-4 | TRBD1 | - | TRBV4-1 | CASSQVPGQGNEKLFF | TGCGCCAGCAGCCAAGTACCGGGACAGGGCAATGAAAAACTGTTTTTT
TRBJ2-6 | TRBD1 | - | TRBV9 | CASSLQVETGASGANVLTF | TGTGCCAGCAGCCTCCAGGTCGAGACAGGGGCCTCTGGGGCCAACGTCCTGACTTTC
TRBJ2-2 | - | - | TRBV4-1 | CASSQERATGELFF | TGCGCCAGCAGCCAAGAGAGGGCGACCGGGGAGCTGTTTTTT